Listed below are T cell receptor beta chains from one sample, sequenced in a study of blood T cells in healthy people across ages. Via MiXCR, TCRdb re-called the 5' RACE reads, giving one row per CDR3 protein. The data hold 500,000 to 650,000 distinct CDR3 sequences, with approximately 26% observed a single time. This same sample was also taken into another study, of T cells of mothers and their children.

The sequenced material came from blood. Receptors were obtained from a boy under 10 years old in good health. The CDR3 runs from the conserved cysteine through the conserved F or W. D genes are given only for firm matches. Not every row has a clone size; where given, it reads once, few, many or a size class.

clone size	D gene	CDR3 length	V gene	J gene	CDR3 protein	CDR3 DNA
NA	NA	15	TRBV20-1	TRBJ2-6	CSASHAVTGANVLTF	TGCAGTGCTAGTCATGCGGTGACTGGGGCCAACGTCCTGACTTTC
NA	NA	13	TRBV24-1	TRBJ2-1	CATSDPLLHEQFF	TGTGCCACCAGTGACCCGCTCTTGCATGAGCAGTTCTTC
NA	TRBD2	16	TRBV4-1	TRBJ2-3	CASSRTSGGRVDTQYF	TGCGCCAGCAGCCGGACTAGCGGGGGGCGGGTGGATACGCAGTATTTT
few	NA	14	TRBV20-1	TRBJ2-1	CSAIPGLQGREQFF	TGCAGTGCTATTCCGGGACTACAGGGCCGTGAGCAGTTCTTC
few	NA	13	TRBV10-3	TRBJ2-5	CAISVGVRETQYF	TGTGCCATCAGTGTCGGAGTGAGAGAGACCCAGTACTTC
few	TRBD1	15	TRBV5-6	TRBJ2-7	CASSRTGLNDYEQYF	TGTGCCAGCAGCCGGACAGGCCTTAATGACTACGAGCAGTACTTC
NA	NA	13	TRBV12-5	TRBJ2-7	CASGLGTTYEQYF	TGTGCTAGTGGTTTGGGAACCACATACGAGCAGTACTTC
NA	TRBD1	15	TRBV7-8	TRBJ1-1	CASSPSGQGGTEAFF	TGTGCCAGCAGCCCATCGGGACAGGGGGGCACTGAAGCTTTCTTT
NA	TRBD2	16	TRBV18	TRBJ2-5	CASSPPGLGSLETQYF	TGTGCCAGCTCACCGCCGGGACTAGGAAGTCTAGAGACCCAGTACTTC
few	NA	14	TRBV2	TRBJ2-1	CASSGDGGRNEQFF	TGTGCCAGCAGTGGGGACGGAGGACGCAATGAGCAGTTCTTC